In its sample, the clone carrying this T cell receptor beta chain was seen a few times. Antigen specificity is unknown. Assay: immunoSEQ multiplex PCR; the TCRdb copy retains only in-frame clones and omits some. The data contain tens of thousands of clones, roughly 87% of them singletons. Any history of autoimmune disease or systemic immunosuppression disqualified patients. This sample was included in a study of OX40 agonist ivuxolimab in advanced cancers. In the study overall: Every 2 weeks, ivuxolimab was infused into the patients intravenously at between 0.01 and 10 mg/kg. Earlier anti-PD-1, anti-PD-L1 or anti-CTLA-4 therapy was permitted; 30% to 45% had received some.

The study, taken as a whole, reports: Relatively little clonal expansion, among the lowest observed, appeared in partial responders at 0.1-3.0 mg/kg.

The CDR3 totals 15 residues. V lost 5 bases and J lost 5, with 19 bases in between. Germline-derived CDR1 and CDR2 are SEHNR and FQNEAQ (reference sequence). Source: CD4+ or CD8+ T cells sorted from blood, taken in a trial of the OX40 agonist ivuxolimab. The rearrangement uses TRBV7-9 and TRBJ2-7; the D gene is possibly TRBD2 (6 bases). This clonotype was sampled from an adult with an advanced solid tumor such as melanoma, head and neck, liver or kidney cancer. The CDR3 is CASSMTRLSIDEQYF. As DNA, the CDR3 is TGTGCCAGCAGCATGACTAGGCTCTCAATCGACGAGCAGTACTTC.